The clone carrying this TCR beta chain has only a few counts. This sample is part of a study of T cells in Graves' hyperthyroidism and ophthalmopathy. RNA transcripts yielded amplified TCR beta CDR3 regions. A first-round RT-PCR of the TCR CDR3 used the HTBI primer set. Each CDR3 protein is one row after TCRdb ran MiXCR on the multiplex PCR reads. The sample holds a few hundred thousand distinct CDR3 sequences, about a sixth seen once. This CDR3 is built from 15 residues. V was shortened by 6 bases and J by 0 bases, with 13 bases between the two germline ends. Germline V gene lookup returns CDR1 MNHEY and CDR2 SMNVEV (reference sequence). Each patient was aged 18 to 65 and had newly diagnosed hyperthyroidism of under 2 months' duration.

The clonotype comes from a woman aged 25 to 45 with Graves' hyperthyroidism. The chain joins TRBV27 to TRBJ2-3, with a weak D call TRBD2 (5 bases). The specimen was blood. The CDR3 DNA sequence: TGTGCCAGCAGCGGAATCAGCGGTAGCACAGATACGCAGTATTTT. Translating gives CASSGISGSTDTQYF.